This TCR beta chain came from a study of CXCR3-negative and CXCR3-positive naive CD8 T cells. The germline CDR1 and CDR2 sequences are PRHDT and FYEKMQ (reference sequence). The CDR3 has 16 residues. UMI-labeled 5' RACE yielded the TRB cDNA libraries. TCRdb re-called the 5' RACE reads and catalogs CDR3 proteins one per entry, DNA excluded. Recorded here are some 50,000 distinct CDR3 sequences; the top ten clones represent approximately 1.6%. The chain recombines TRBV13 with TRBJ2-2; TCRdb lists TRBD1, though no DNA is available to test this call. The receptor's source is a human donor in good health. Some clones in this sample may be carry-over from other donors' samples. Specimen: naive CXCR3- CD8+ T cells from blood. Subset meaning: CD45RO-CCR7+CD27+CD95- naive CD8+ T cells lacking CXCR3 (TNR3-). CDR3 region: CASSLQTWGNTGELFF.